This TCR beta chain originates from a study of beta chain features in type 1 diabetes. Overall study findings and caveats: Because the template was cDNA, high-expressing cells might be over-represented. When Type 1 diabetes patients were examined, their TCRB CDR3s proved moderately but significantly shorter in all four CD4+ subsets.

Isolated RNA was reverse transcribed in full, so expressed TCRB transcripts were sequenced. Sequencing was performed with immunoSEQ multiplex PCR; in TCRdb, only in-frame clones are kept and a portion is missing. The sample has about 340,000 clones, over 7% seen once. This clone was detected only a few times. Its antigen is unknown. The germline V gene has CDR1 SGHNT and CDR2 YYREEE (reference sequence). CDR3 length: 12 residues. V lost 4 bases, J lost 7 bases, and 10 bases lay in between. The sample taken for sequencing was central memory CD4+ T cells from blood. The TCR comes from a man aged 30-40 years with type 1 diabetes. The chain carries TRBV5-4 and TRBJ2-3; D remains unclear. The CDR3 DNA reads TGTGCCAGCAGCGTGGAAGGGAATACGCAGTATTTT. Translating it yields CASSVEGNTQYF.